Below, 30 T cell receptor beta chains from the same sample are listed, as sequenced in a study of cytomegalovirus exposure and HLA in healthy donors. The PCR was carried out with 60 Vbeta primers and 13 Jbeta primers. Data came from immunoSEQ multiplex PCR; TCRdb stores just in-frame clones and leaves some out. This sample yields under 200,000 clones, of which 84% are seen a single time; around 2.5% belongs to the top ten. The specimen was PBMCs. These receptors all come from a woman in her fifties or sixties in good health and CMV-seropositive.

On this clone: Compared with germline, one end of the junction differs, possibly owing to a read error. This sequence joins TRBV7-7 and TRBJ2-2; TRBD2 agrees at 12 bases. This CDR3 has 16 residues. Germline CDR1 and CDR2: SSHAT and FNYEAQ (reference sequence). The CDR3 reads CASSPRASGGAGELFF. Written as DNA, the CDR3 is TGTGCTAGCAGCCCTCGGGCTAGCGGGGGGGCCGGGGAGCTGTTTTTT.

The chain employs TRBV27 and TRBJ2-1, with D maybe TRBD1 (5 bases). The germline gives CDR1 MNHEY, CDR2 SMNVEV (reference sequence). The CDR3 extends over 14 amino acids. Between the trimmed V and J ends, which lost 6 bases and 7 bases, there was a span of 16 bases. For the CDR3, the DNA is TGTGCCAGCAGACACACAGGAGTTAGGAATGAGCAGTTCTTC. Protein: CASRHTGVRNEQFF.

This sequence joins TRBV18 and TRBJ2-7, with 11 positions matching TRBD2. CDR3 length: 14 amino acids. CDR1 and CDR2 (germline): KGHSH, LQKENI. V shed 3 bases, J shed 3 bases, and the junction held 1 base outside the gene matches. The CDR3 protein is CASSPTSGGYEQYF. The CDR3, as DNA: TGTGCCAGCTCACCTACTAGCGGGGGCTACGAGCAGTACTTC.

J is TRBJ2-4 and V is TRBV6-6, with TRBD2 as a possible D gene (5 bases). Trimming removed 7 bases from V and 0 bases from J, with 13 bases in between. Per the germline V gene, CDR1 is MNHNY and CDR2 is SVGAGI (reference sequence). CDR3 length: 15 residues. CDR3 nucleotides: TGTGCCAGCACCCCCGACGGACTAGCCAAAAACATTCAGTACTTC. It codes for CASTPDGLAKNIQYF.

This chain connects TRBV2 to TRBJ2-1; 8 bases agree with TRBD1. The ends lost 6 bases at V and 8 bases at J; junction bases unmatched: 12. The CDR3 spans 15 residues. CDR1 and CDR2 (germline): SNHLY, FYNNEI. Here the CDR3 DNA reads TGTGCCAGCAGCGGACCCGGACAGGGTAAGGATGAGCAGTTCTTC. Its protein is CASSGPGQGKDEQFF.

The V call is TRBV6-5, the J call TRBJ1-1; 7 bases are shared with TRBD1. Germline CDR1 is MNHEY and CDR2 is SVGAGI. After removal of 0 bases from V and 5 bases from J, the junction contained 9 bases not matched to a gene. CDR3 size: 16 residues. The CDR3 nucleotides read TGTGCCAGCAGTTACTCGATGAGAGGGGGCTATACTGAAGCTTTCTTT. Amino acids: CASSYSMRGGYTEAFF.

This rearrangement joins TRBV5-1 to TRBJ2-3, with 10 positions matching TRBD2. The CDR3 length is 14 residues. Trimming took 4 bases from V and 6 from J; bases not matched to a gene: 5. CDR1 is SGHRS and CDR2 is YFSETQ in the germline V gene. The CDR3 bases are TGCGCCAGCAGCCTAGCGGGGGAGATGGATACGCAGTATTTT. It yields the protein CASSLAGEMDTQYF.

V usage is TRBV6-6 and J usage is TRBJ2-5, with 7 bases matching TRBD1. Losses at the gene ends were 5 bases for V and 3 bases for J; bases not matched to a gene: 6. CDR1 is MNHNY and CDR2 is SVGAGI in the germline V gene (reference sequence). The CDR3 is 14 residues long. The CDR3 loop is CASSPSGTEETQYF. The CDR3 DNA is TGTGCCAGCAGTCCCTCCGGGACAGAAGAGACCCAGTACTTC.

The chain uses TRBV4-1 and TRBJ1-2; 7 bases are shared with TRBD1. The CDR3 is 16 amino acids. The V segment lost 4 bases and the J segment 2 bases; nucleotides outside the gene matches: 10. In germline, CDR1 is MGHRA, CDR2 YSYEKL. The CDR3 region is CASSPLKGQLNYGYTF. For the CDR3, the DNA is TGCGCCAGCAGCCCTCTGAAGGGACAGCTAAACTATGGCTACACCTTC.

V is TRBV5-4 and J is TRBJ1-6; 7 bases fit TRBD1. The CDR3 is 15 amino acids. With V trimmed by 6 bases and J by 6 bases, 9 bases remained unmatched. CDR1 is SGHNT and CDR2 is YYREEE in the germline V gene (reference sequence). CDR3 sequence: CASTPQTGSNSPLHF. The CDR3 DNA reads as TGTGCCAGCACTCCCCAGACAGGGTCTAATTCACCCCTCCACTTT.

The rearrangement joins TRBV28 to TRBJ2-2, with TRBD1 as a possible D gene (5 bases). The CDR3 runs 13 residues. Germline V gene lookup returns CDR1 MDHEN and CDR2 SYDVKM. Trimming took off 7 bases at V and 4 bases at J, with 10 bases between the two ends. DNA of the CDR3: TGTGCCAGCACGAAGGGGCCCACCGGGGAGCTGTTTTTT. It specifies CASTKGPTGELFF.

V and J are TRBV5-1 and TRBJ2-2; TRBD2 is a possible D gene (5 bases). The CDR3 runs to 14 residues. Germline-derived CDR1 and CDR2 are SGHRS and YFSETQ. Deletions cut 0 bases from V and 5 bases from J, with 8 bases between. This chain's CDR3 is CASSLVTGTGELFF. The CDR3, as DNA: TGCGCCAGCAGCTTGGTGACGGGAACCGGGGAGCTGTTTTTT.

This sequence joins TRBV7-9 and TRBJ2-7; 9 nucleotides match TRBD1. This CDR3 has 17 amino acids. V shed 5 bases, J shed 0 bases, and the junction held 11 bases outside the gene matches. The germline V gene has CDR1 SEHNR and CDR2 FQNEAQ (reference sequence). The CDR3 DNA is TGTGCCAGCAGCGGGCTCTTAGGGACAGGGAGCTCCTACGAGCAGTACTTC. Residues: CASSGLLGTGSSYEQYF. Full variable domain (rest looked up from reference TRBV7-9 and TRBJ2-7): DTGVSQNPRHKITKRGQNVTFRCDPISEHNRLYWYRQTLGQGPEFLTYFQNEAQLEKSRLLSDRFSAERPKGSFSTLEIQRTEQGDSAMYLCASSGLLGTGSSYEQYFGPGTRLTVT.

The rearrangement uses TRBV5-5 and TRBJ2-7, with D possibly matching TRBD2 (5 bases). The V and J ends lost 4 bases and 0 bases respectively, with 14 bases between them. The CDR3 is made up of 15 amino acids. CDR1 is SGHKS, CDR2 YYEKEE, per germline (reference sequence). CDR3 in amino acids: CASSGGPGYSYEQYF. The CDR3 region has the DNA TGTGCCAGCAGCGGAGGCCCTGGGTACTCCTACGAGCAGTACTTC.

The chain combines TRBV4-1 with TRBJ2-7; perhaps TRBD1 as D (6 bases). Trimming removed 1 base at V and 7 bases at J, with 23 bases between. Per the germline V gene, CDR1 is MGHRA and CDR2 is YSYEKL. The CDR3 totals 17 residues. CDR3 loop: CASSQGVRQALWGEQYF. Written as DNA, the CDR3 is TGCGCCAGCAGCCAAGGTGTCCGACAGGCCCTTTGGGGTGAGCAGTACTTC.

The chain combines TRBV4-1 with TRBJ2-5; 7 nucleotides align to TRBD1. The CDR3 consists of 18 residues. The J segment lost 2 bases and the V segment lost 0 bases, leaving 12 bases of the junction unmatched. The germline gives CDR1 MGHRA, CDR2 YSYEKL. This CDR3 reads CASSQESTGVGAQETQYF. The CDR3 DNA reads TGCGCCAGCAGCCAAGAGTCAACAGGGGTGGGGGCACAAGAGACCCAGTACTTC.

The CDR3 DNA reads TGTGCCAGCAGTGAAACTAGCCCCATAGAGACCCAGTACTTC. It translates to CASSETSPIETQYF. The chain combines TRBV6-1 with TRBJ2-5; TRBD2 is a possible D gene (6 bases). CDR1 and CDR2 from the germline V gene are MNHNS and SASEGT. Trimming removed 2 bases from V and 4 bases from J, with 11 bases in between. CDR3 length: 14 residues.

The chain uses TRBV9 and TRBJ2-1; 7 nucleotides agree with TRBD2. Trimming removed 0 bases from V and 2 bases from J; junction bases left unmatched: 5. This CDR3 is 16 amino acids long. Per the germline V gene, CDR1 is SGDLS and CDR2 is YYNGEE. The CDR3 reads CASSVGTLAAYNEQFF. Written as DNA, the CDR3 is TGTGCCAGCAGCGTAGGAACGCTAGCGGCCTACAATGAGCAGTTCTTC.

A note on this clone: Other DNA sequences in this sample translate to the same CDR3. This sequence joins TRBV18 and TRBJ1-1; perhaps TRBD1 as D (5 bases). CDR1 and CDR2 (germline): KGHSH, LQKENI. There are 13 residues in the CDR3. The germline V and J ends were trimmed by 5 bases and 5 bases, with 12 bases remaining between them. The DNA for the CDR3 is TGTGCCAGCTCATCCGGGGGGGGTACTGAAGCTTTCTTT. It codes for CASSSGGGTEAFF.

The gene calls are TRBV19 and TRBJ1-4; possible D gene TRBD1, 5 bases. Looked up from germline, CDR1 is LNHDA and CDR2 is SQIVND (reference sequence). V dropped 3 bases and J dropped 5 bases, with 16 bases sitting between them. This CDR3 is built from 16 residues. This CDR3 reads CASSIGLGLENEKLFF. As DNA, the CDR3 is TGTGCCAGTAGTATTGGCTTGGGGCTGGAAAATGAAAAACTGTTTTTT.

This clone turned up a few times. The gene calls are TRBV11-2 and TRBJ1-1, with D perhaps matching TRBD1 (5 bases). The length of the CDR3 is 13 residues. With 2 bases removed from V and 5 bases from J, the gap between germline ends came to 9 bases. Germline-derived CDR1 and CDR2 are SGHAT and FQNNGV. CDR3 residues: CASSLPGGTEAFF. The CDR3 nucleotides read TGTGCCAGCAGCTTACCTGGGGGGACTGAAGCTTTCTTT.

The chain is built from TRBV9 and TRBJ2-6; weak D call: TRBD1 (5 bases). The CDR3 runs 16 residues. V gave up 3 bases and J gave up 0 bases, with 10 bases separating them. Looked up from germline, CDR1 is SGDLS and CDR2 is YYNGEE. The CDR3 reads CASSGYRTSGANVLTF. CDR3 DNA sequence: TGTGCCAGCAGCGGTTACAGGACCTCTGGGGCCAACGTCCTGACTTTC. The full variable domain, rest sourced from reference TRBV9 and TRBJ2-6, is DSGVTQTPKHLITATGQRVTLRCSPRSGDLSVYWYQQSLDQGLQFLIQYYNGEERAKGNILERFSAQQFPDLHSELNLSSLELGDSALYFCASSGYRTSGANVLTFGAGSRLTVL.

This clone was seen only a few times. The V call is TRBV5-1, the J call TRBJ2-3, with a possible D match to TRBD2 (5 bases). CDR3 length: 15 amino acids. CDR1 and CDR2 (germline): SGHRS, YFSETQ. V shed 3 bases and J shed 2 bases, with 13 bases lying between them. As DNA, the CDR3 is TGCGCCAGCAGCTCCGCCCCGAGGGCCACAGATACGCAGTATTTT. It translates to CASSSAPRATDTQYF.

On this clone itself: At one end, the junction sequence differs from germline, possibly due to a read error. This chain joins TRBV5-4 and TRBJ1-5, with D tentatively TRBD1 (5 bases). Per the germline V gene, CDR1 is SGHNT and CDR2 is YYREEE (reference sequence). The CDR3 is 15 residues long. The chain's CDR3 is CASSQDWQGNQPQHF. CDR3 in DNA: TGCGCCAGCAGCCAAGATTGGCAGGGAAATCAGCCCCAGCATTTT.

The chain combines TRBV5-1 with TRBJ2-1; 13 nucleotides match TRBD2. V trimming: 4 bases; J trimming: 5 bases; junction bases outside the gene matches: 3. The CDR3 contains 15 residues. Germline CDR1 is SGHRS and CDR2 is YFSETQ. Here the CDR3 reads CASSLTSGGDNEQFF. In DNA form, the CDR3 reads TGCGCCAGCAGCCTTACTAGCGGGGGGGACAATGAGCAGTTCTTC. The whole variable domain, filled in from reference TRBV5-1 and TRBJ2-1, reads KAGVTQTPRYLIKTRGQQVTLSCSPISGHRSVSWYQQTPGQGLQFLFEYFSETQRNKGNFPGRFSGRQFSNSRSEMNVSTLELGDSALYLCASSLTSGGDNEQFFGPGTRLTVL.

The chain is built from TRBV18 and TRBJ1-2; weak D call: TRBD1 (5 bases). The CDR3 totals 14 residues. V was cut by 6 bases and J by 2 bases, with 13 bases left in between. Germline CDR1 reads KGHSH; CDR2 reads LQKENI. The CDR3 DNA reads TGTGCCAGCTCGACACCTCGACAGAACTATGGCTACACCTTC. This encodes CASSTPRQNYGYTF.

The chain has TRBV9 and TRBJ2-1, with TRBD2 matching over 8 bases. The CDR3 is 15 amino acids. J lost 5 bases, V lost 0 bases, and 4 bases had no gene match. Germline values: CDR1 SGDLS, CDR2 YYNGEE. DNA of the CDR3: TGTGCCAGCAGCGTAGAGGTAGCGGGGCACAATGAGCAGTTCTTC. It encodes CASSVEVAGHNEQFF.

The chain carries TRBV6-5 and TRBJ2-1; 13 bases agree with TRBD2. CDR3 length equals 15 residues. Trimming at V came to 6 bases and at J to 5 bases, leaving 4 bases not matched to a gene. CDR1 and CDR2 from the germline V gene are MNHEY and SVGAGI. Here the CDR3 DNA reads TGTGCCAGCAGCCGGGGGACTAGCGGGAACAATGAGCAGTTCTTC. Translating gives CASSRGTSGNNEQFF.

The rearrangement joins TRBV27 to TRBJ1-1, with D unclear. The V gene's germline CDR1 is MNHEY and CDR2 SMNVEV (reference sequence). The CDR3 covers 14 residues. Trimming took 3 bases from V and 9 from J, leaving 17 bases between them. The DNA of the CDR3 is TGTGCCAGCAGTTTCCCCGGGGTGCATTATAAAGCTTTCTTT. This encodes CASSFPGVHYKAFF.

The chain combines TRBV2 with TRBJ1-5; D is possibly TRBD1 (5 bases). Germline CDR1 is SNHLY and CDR2 is FYNNEI. V was clipped by 7 bases and J by 0 bases, with 13 bases between them. The CDR3 is 15 residues long. DNA for the CDR3: TGTGCCAGCAAGGAGGGGACCCTTAGCAATCAGCCCCAGCATTTT. This codes for CASKEGTLSNQPQHF.